Listed below are T cell receptor beta chains from one sample, sequenced in a study of T cell changes during pregnancy in multiple sclerosis. TCRdb keeps only in-frame clones here, not all; method: immunoSEQ multiplex PCR. This sample has 15,000 to 17,000 clones, with 83% found just once. This material consisted of CD8+ T cells from peripheral blood mononuclear cells, taken after pregnancy. The receptors here all came from a female donor in good health, enrolled as a control in a pregnancy study. CDR3s leave out the opening cysteine and the closing phenylalanine or tryptophan. Fields, in order: J gene, clone size, V gene, CDR3 protein. Where a row states a size, it is once, few, many or the class of an expanded clone; other rows omit it.

J: TRBJ1-1
size: .
V: TRBV6-1
CDR3: ASSEATGQSTEAF

J: TRBJ1-1
size: .
V: TRBV11-2
CDR3: ASSLSRQPHTEAF

J: TRBJ1-5
size: .
V: TRBV28
CDR3: ASSLRGTQPQH

J: TRBJ1-6
size: .
V: TRBV6-1
CDR3: ASSTEEESSPLH

J: TRBJ1-2
size: .
V: TRBV2
CDR3: ASSEAGDAYGYT

J: TRBJ1-1
size: .
V: TRBV27
CDR3: ASSSVYRAEDTEAF

J: TRBJ2-7
size: .
V: TRBV7-9
CDR3: ASSQGGLESEQY

J: TRBJ2-1
size: .
V: TRBV9
CDR3: ASGFSGGALGEQF

J: TRBJ2-1
size: .
V: TRBV29-1
CDR3: SVDRGQGPRGEQF

J: TRBJ2-3
size: .
V: TRBV9
CDR3: ASSVGARGDTQY

J: TRBJ2-1
size: .
V: TRBV6-4
CDR3: ASSDFSGADEQF

J: TRBJ2-7
size: medium-sized
V: TRBV5-6
CDR3: ASSLGRAYEQY

J: TRBJ2-7
size: once
V: TRBV7-3
CDR3: ASSLTGASSYEQY

J: TRBJ2-7
size: once
V: TRBV30
CDR3: AWAQGGTYEQY

J: TRBJ1-1
size: .
V: TRBV4-1
CDR3: ASSAGLGTEAF

J: TRBJ2-7
size: .
V: TRBV4-2
CDR3: ASSHQTSGGTSYEQY

J: TRBJ2-2
size: .
V: TRBV5-6
CDR3: ASSRTGFANTGELF

J: TRBJ2-7
size: .
V: TRBV9
CDR3: ASSVGDGSSYEQY

J: TRBJ1-2
size: .
V: TRBV5-4
CDR3: ASSLEQGLGYGYT

J: TRBJ1-5
size: .
V: TRBV4-3
CDR3: ASSQDKTARPQH

J: TRBJ2-7
size: .
V: TRBV5-4
CDR3: ASSLLRGGSEQY

J: TRBJ2-5
size: .
V: TRBV10-3
CDR3: AISGEEGREETQY

J: TRBJ2-2
size: .
V: TRBV6-4
CDR3: ASSTGEGSGELF

J: TRBJ2-7
size: .
V: TRBV6-1
CDR3: ASSEEVGLWSNYEQY

J: TRBJ2-1
size: .
V: TRBV11-2
CDR3: ASSLEGVGSYNEQF

J: TRBJ2-6
size: .
V: TRBV5-4
CDR3: ASRGRDRGHSGANVLT

J: TRBJ1-2
size: few
V: TRBV6-5
CDR3: AALGQGLYGYT

J: TRBJ1-2
size: .
V: TRBV5-1
CDR3: ASSSLPGVDGYT

J: TRBJ1-1
size: .
V: TRBV5-4
CDR3: ASSFSGGEAF

J: TRBJ2-5
size: .
V: TRBV4-3
CDR3: ASSQVVGGGRPGETQY

J: TRBJ2-3
size: .
V: TRBV9
CDR3: ASSPSGRTDTQY

J: TRBJ2-3
size: once
V: TRBV27
CDR3: ASSSEALSPTPDTQY

J: TRBJ2-2
size: few
V: TRBV7-3
CDR3: ASSPGAFGGELF